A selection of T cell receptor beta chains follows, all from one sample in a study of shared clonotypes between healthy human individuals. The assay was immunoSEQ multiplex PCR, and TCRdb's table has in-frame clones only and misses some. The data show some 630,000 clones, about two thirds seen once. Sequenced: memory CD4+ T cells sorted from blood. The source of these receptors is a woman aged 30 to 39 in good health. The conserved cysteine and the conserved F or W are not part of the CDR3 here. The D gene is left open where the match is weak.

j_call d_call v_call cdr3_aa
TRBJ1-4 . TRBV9 ASSVAQGNEKLF
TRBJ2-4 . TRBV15 ATSRDSRGIQY
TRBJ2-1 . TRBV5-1 ASSLRGDEQF
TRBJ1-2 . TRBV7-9 ASSFSSKLEGYT
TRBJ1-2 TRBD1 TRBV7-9 ASTEDRGSRGYT
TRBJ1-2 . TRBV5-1 ASSNGGSGNSDYGYT
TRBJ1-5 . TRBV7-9 ASSFGPPNNQPQH
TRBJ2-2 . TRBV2 ASFRDTNTGELF
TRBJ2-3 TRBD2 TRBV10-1 ASKSGISTDTQY
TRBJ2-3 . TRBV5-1 ASTANTGVGTDTQY
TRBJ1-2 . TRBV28 ASSPLVGAGYT